This is a list of T cell receptor beta chains from one sample in a study of T cell changes during pregnancy in multiple sclerosis. TCRdb's table, derived via immunoSEQ multiplex PCR, lists solely in-frame clones and lacks some. The sample comprises under 45,000 clones, 88% of which are singletons, and 1% to 1.5% rests with the top ten. The sequencing used CD4+ T cells from peripheral blood mononuclear cells, collected in the second trimester of pregnancy. The receptor set was obtained from a female donor with multiple sclerosis, enrolled in a pregnancy study. Both conserved end residues are part of each CDR3. Fields, in order: D gene, J gene, clone size, V gene, CDR3 DNA, CDR3 protein. A D gene is named only where the DNA matches it firmly. Size is stated for part of the rows, as once, few or many counts, or as a class when the clone is expanded.

.,TRBJ2-7,once,TRBV5-1,TGCGCCAGCAGCGCCGACAGGATTTACTACGAGCAGTACTTC,CASSADRIYYEQYF
.,TRBJ2-7,.,TRBV6-1,TGTGCCAGCAGTGAAGCGGGGCAGTTATACGAGCAGTACTTC,CASSEAGQLYEQYF
.,TRBJ2-7,.,TRBV28,TGTGCCAGCCCCCCGCCGGGTAGGGGCCACGAGCAGTACTTC,CASPPPGRGHEQYF
.,TRBJ2-2,few,TRBV6-5,TGTGCCAGCAGGGGGGAGGGGGACACCGGGGAGCTGTTTTTT,CASRGEGDTGELFF
.,TRBJ2-1,.,TRBV7-9,TGTGCCAGCAGCTTAGACGGCCCAGGGTCCTACAATGAGCAGTTCTTC,CASSLDGPGSYNEQFF
TRBD1,TRBJ1-3,.,TRBV5-1,TGCGCCAGCAGCCCTGGACAGGGTCAGAGCTCTGGAAACACCATATATTTT,CASSPGQGQSSGNTIYF
.,TRBJ1-1,.,TRBV5-1,TGCGCCAGCAGCGTTAAGAGAATGAACACTGAAGCTTTCTTT,CASSVKRMNTEAFF
.,TRBJ2-2,.,TRBV6-1,TGTGCCAGCAAAGGACCGGGACAAAACACCGGGGAGCTGTTTTTT,CASKGPGQNTGELFF
.,TRBJ1-5,.,TRBV28,TGTGCCAGCAGTTTTCCGGGGTTCGATCAGCCCCAGCATTTT,CASSFPGFDQPQHF
TRBD2,TRBJ2-1,few,TRBV6-1,TGTGCCAGCAGTGATAGAATGTCGGGAGGGCTCTACAATGAGCAGTTCTTC,CASSDRMSGGLYNEQFF
TRBD1,TRBJ1-2,.,TRBV5-1,TGCGCCAGCAGCTTGGCCGGGACAGGCGGCTACACCTTC,CASSLAGTGGYTF
.,TRBJ1-5,.,TRBV6-1,TGTGCCAGCAGTGGGGAGTTAGTAAGCAATCAGCCCCAGCATTTT,CASSGELVSNQPQHF
TRBD1,TRBJ2-2,.,TRBV15,TGTGCCACCAGCAGGGACAGGGTGACCGGGGAGCTGTTTTTT,CATSRDRVTGELFF
TRBD2,TRBJ2-2,.,TRBV9,TGTGCCAGCAGCGCGCCTGGACTAGCGGGAGGGGCGAACACCGGGGAGCTGTTTTTT,CASSAPGLAGGANTGELFF
.,TRBJ2-7,.,TRBV5-6,TGTGCCAGCAGCTTGGGCCCAGGGCCAAAAGGGCAGTACTTC,CASSLGPGPKGQYF
.,TRBJ1-2,once,TRBV5-6,TGTGCCAGCAGCTTGTACAGGGAAGAAAACACCTTC,CASSLYREENTF
.,TRBJ2-7,.,TRBV6-5,TGTGCCAGCAGTTACCCGGAAGGGGGCTACGAGCAGTACTTC,CASSYPEGGYEQYF
.,TRBJ1-2,.,TRBV7-8,TGTGCCAGCAGCTTAGCTCGGGGAACGGGTGGCTACACCTTC,CASSLARGTGGYTF
TRBD1,TRBJ1-1,.,TRBV7-3,TGTGCCAGCACCGGGACAGGTACCACTGAAGCTTTCTTT,CASTGTGTTEAFF
TRBD2,TRBJ2-1,.,TRBV6-6,TGTGCCAGCAGCCCAGGACTAGGGACCTACAATGAGCAGTTCTTC,CASSPGLGTYNEQFF
.,TRBJ2-1,once,TRBV7-2,TGTGCCAGCAGCTTAGGAGCATCAACTTACAATGAGCAGTTCTTC,CASSLGASTYNEQFF
TRBD1,TRBJ1-3,once,TRBV7-2,TGTGCCAGCAGCTTAGATAGGACAGGGTCTGGAAACACCATATATTTT,CASSLDRTGSGNTIYF
.,TRBJ2-1,.,TRBV10-3,TGTGCCATCAGCGGGGGGCCCGGGACACAACTATACATCAATGAGCAGTTCTTC,CAISGGPGTQLYINEQFF
TRBD2,TRBJ2-2,.,TRBV28,TGTGCCAGCAAGACTAGCGGGGTGGTGAACACCGGGGAGCTGTTTTTT,CASKTSGVVNTGELFF
TRBD2,TRBJ2-3,.,TRBV27,TGTGCCAGCAGAAGGGCGGGGGTAGATACGCAGTATTTT,CASRRAGVDTQYF
.,TRBJ2-5,.,TRBV4-2,TGTGCCAGCAGCCCTACCCAGACGCTATCCAACCGGGTAGAGACCCAGTACTTC,CASSPTQTLSNRVETQYF
.,TRBJ2-4,once,TRBV28,TGTGCCAGCAGTTTATGGCGGGACGATTTTGGGGGTCTGCACTTC,CASSLWRDDFGGLHF
.,TRBJ1-2,.,TRBV9,TGTGCCAGCAGCGTAGAGCCGTCAGGGGCAGGTGGCTACACCTTC,CASSVEPSGAGGYTF
TRBD2,TRBJ2-1,.,TRBV7-9,TGTGCCAGCAGTACAAAGGCGGGGGTGGGGCAGTTCTTC,CASSTKAGVGQFF
.,TRBJ1-5,.,TRBV28,TGTGCCAGCATGGGGGGGAACAATCAGCCCCAGCATTTT,CASMGGNNQPQHF
TRBD2,TRBJ2-3,.,TRBV9,TGTGCCAGCAGCGTAGCTAGCGGGAGCGCAGATACGCAGTATTTT,CASSVASGSADTQYF
.,TRBJ1-2,medium-sized,TRBV10-3,TGTGCCATCAGTGTCAAGGGAGGTGGCTACACCTTC,CAISVKGGGYTF
.,TRBJ1-5,.,TRBV19,TGTGCCAGTAGTGAAGGGGTCAATCAGCCCCAGCATTTT,CASSEGVNQPQHF